This T cell receptor beta chain was identified during a study of blood T cell repertoires in COVID-19. Whole-study context: PBMCs, B-cell-depleted T cells, or T cells provided the cDNA or gDNA that made up the material.

This clone was seen only once. Per the germline V gene, CDR1 is SGDLS and CDR2 is YYNGEE. The length of the CDR3 is 15 residues. The V and J ends lost 0 bases and 8 bases, in that order; junction bases with no gene match: 4. Per the original methods: Amplification of reference gene primers was used by the study to estimate nucleated cell counts. Using immunoSEQ multiplex PCR, the repertoire was profiled, and TCRdb retains in-frame clones only, with some absent. V and J calls and clone size come straight from that table; D and trimming were deduced from the DNA. The data show 9,500 to 15,000 clones, around 90% seen once.

The V gene is TRBV9, the J gene TRBJ2-1; 11 nucleotides agree with TRBD2. The TCR sequence derives from a man aged 65 to 85 with active COVID-19. The sequenced sample consisted of peripheral blood. The CDR3 region has the DNA TGTGCCAGCAGCGTAGGAACTAGCGGGAGTCATGAGCAGTTCTTC. It is translated as CASSVGTSGSHEQFF.